A single T cell receptor beta chain is shown here with its context. Its antigen remains unknown. The entry originates in a study of T cell responses to AZD1222 COVID-19 vaccine. This table comes from immunoSEQ multiplex PCR, and its TCRdb copy is limited to in-frame clones, with some not included. The sample yields tens of thousands of clones, roughly 89% seen once. Whole-study results and caveats: The reported proportion of spike-specific TCRs targeting unmutated variant regions was nearly half. Spike-specific TCR breadth and depth both grew after two AZD1222 doses.

Sequenced here: peripheral blood, sampled on day 0 of AZD1222 vaccination. The origin of this receptor is an adult in good health.

The CDR3 is CASSLAKRTEINTEAFF. The CDR3 DNA reads as TGCGCCAGCAGCTTGGCCAAAAGGACTGAGATTAACACTGAAGCTTTCTTT. The chain links TRBV5-1 to TRBJ1-1; D remains ambiguous. The V end lost 0 bases, the J end lost 2 bases, and 17 bases lay between the germline ends. The CDR3 contains 17 residues. From germline, CDR1 is SGHRS and CDR2 YFSETQ.